This entry is about one TCR beta chain. The sample is drawn from a study of blood T cell repertoires in COVID-19. Assay: immunoSEQ multiplex PCR; the TCRdb copy retains only in-frame clones and omits some. This sample has some 270,000 clones, with roughly 91% found just once. All recovered Cohort 3 donors got two negative PCRs, got clearance, or saw symptom resolution. The CDR3 has 16 residues. Germline V gene sequence: CDR1 MNHEY, CDR2 SMNVEV (reference sequence). With 0 bases clipped from V and 4 bases from J, the junction kept 8 bases outside the gene matches. Sample: PBMCs or T cells enriched from blood (not recorded which). The receptor was isolated from a woman aged 55-75 years who had recovered from COVID-19. The V gene is TRBV27, the J gene TRBJ2-5, with 7 nucleotides matching TRBD1. The DNA of the CDR3 is TGTGCCAGCAGTTTATCCCTGACAGGGATGGTAGAGACCCAGTACTTC. Translating gives CASSLSLTGMVETQYF.